Given below is one T cell receptor (beta chain) in context. Treatment defined: some 20 received Ad26.COV2.S at low or high dose, single or two shots; several received placebo; per-sample allocation not given. Repertoires come from day 63 after the first vaccine or placebo injection. The table came from immunoSEQ multiplex PCR; TCRdb's copy has only in-frame clones and leaves some out. The sample includes 400,000 or so clones, 80% to 90% of them seen just once. This entry comes from a study of Ad26.COV2.S vaccination and SARS-CoV-2 variants. J gave up 7 bases and V 4 bases, and 14 bases lay outside the gene matches. The CDR3 consists of 15 residues. In germline, CDR1 is SGDLS, CDR2 YYNGEE.

The clonotype originates from a person aged 18-60 years who received the Ad26.COV2.S COVID-19 vaccine or a placebo. The sample here was peripheral blood, taken in a trial of Ad26.COV2.S vaccine versus placebo. The J gene is TRBJ2-7, the V gene TRBV9, with 7 bases lining up with TRBD2. This CDR3 is CASSSRQAGPGEQYF. Here the CDR3 DNA reads TGTGCCAGCAGCTCCCGCCAAGCGGGGCCGGGGGAGCAGTACTTC.